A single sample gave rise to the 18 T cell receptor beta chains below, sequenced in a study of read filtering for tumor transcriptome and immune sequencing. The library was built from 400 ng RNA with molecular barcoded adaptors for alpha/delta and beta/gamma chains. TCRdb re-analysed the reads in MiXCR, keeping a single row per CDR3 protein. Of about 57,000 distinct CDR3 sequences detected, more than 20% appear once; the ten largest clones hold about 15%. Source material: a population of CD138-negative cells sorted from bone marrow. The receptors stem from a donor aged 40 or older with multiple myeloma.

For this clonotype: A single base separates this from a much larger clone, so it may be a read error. The CDR3 region has the DNA TGCAGTGCTAGGGGCGCAGCCTATACTGAAAAACTGTTTTTT. The encoded protein is CSARGAAYTEKLFF. This sequence joins TRBV20-1 and TRBJ1-4; D unresolved. The ends were cut back, 3 bases at V and 7 bases at J, with 15 bases in the middle. Germline V CDR1 and CDR2: DFQATT, SNEGSKA (reference sequence). The CDR3 loop spans 14 amino acids.

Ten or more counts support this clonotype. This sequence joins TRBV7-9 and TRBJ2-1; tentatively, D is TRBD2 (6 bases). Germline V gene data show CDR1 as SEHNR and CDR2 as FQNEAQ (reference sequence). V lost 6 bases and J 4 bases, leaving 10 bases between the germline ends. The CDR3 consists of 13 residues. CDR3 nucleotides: TGTGCCAGCAGAAAGGAGGGGTACAATGAGCAGTTCTTC. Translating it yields CASRKEGYNEQFF.

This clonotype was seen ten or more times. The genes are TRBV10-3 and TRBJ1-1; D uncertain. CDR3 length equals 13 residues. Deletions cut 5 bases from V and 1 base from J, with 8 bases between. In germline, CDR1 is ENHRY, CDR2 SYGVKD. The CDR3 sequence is CAISQVENTEAFF. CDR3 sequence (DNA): TGTGCCATCAGTCAAGTCGAGAACACTGAAGCTTTCTTT.

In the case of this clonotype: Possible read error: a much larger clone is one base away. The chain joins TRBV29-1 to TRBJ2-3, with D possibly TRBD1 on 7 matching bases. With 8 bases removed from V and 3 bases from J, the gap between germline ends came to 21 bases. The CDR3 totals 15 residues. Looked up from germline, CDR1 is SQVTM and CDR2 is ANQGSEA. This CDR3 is CSLRTGEDWTDTQYF. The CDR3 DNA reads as TGCAGCCTCCGTACAGGGGAGGATTGGACAGATACGCAGTATTTT.

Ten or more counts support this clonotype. The CDR3 protein is CASNDDRYNSPLHF. The CDR3 nucleotides are TGTGCCAGCAACGACGACCGCTATAATTCACCCCTCCACTTT. V and J are TRBV6-6 and TRBJ1-6, with D hard to call. Trimming took 7 bases from V and 3 from J, leaving 10 bases between them. The germline V gene has CDR1 MNHNY and CDR2 SVGAGI (reference sequence). The CDR3 is 14 amino acids.

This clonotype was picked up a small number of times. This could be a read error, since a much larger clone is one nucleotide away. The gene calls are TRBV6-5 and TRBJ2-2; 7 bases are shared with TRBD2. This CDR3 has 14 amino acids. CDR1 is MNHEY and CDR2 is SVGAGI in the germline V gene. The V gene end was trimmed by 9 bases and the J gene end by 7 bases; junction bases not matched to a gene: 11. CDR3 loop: CARANGGYGGELFF. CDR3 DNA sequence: TGTGCCAGGGCTAACGGGGGGTATGGCGGGGAGCTGTTTTTT.

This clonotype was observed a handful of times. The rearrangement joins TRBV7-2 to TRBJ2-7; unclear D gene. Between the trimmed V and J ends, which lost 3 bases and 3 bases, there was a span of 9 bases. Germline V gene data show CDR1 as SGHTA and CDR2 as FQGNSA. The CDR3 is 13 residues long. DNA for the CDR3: TGTGCCAGCAGCTTTGAGACGGGCTACGAGCAGTACTTC. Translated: CASSFETGYEQYF.

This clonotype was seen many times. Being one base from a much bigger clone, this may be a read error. In nucleotides, the CDR3 is TGTGCCAGCAGTTTGTCTGTCACGCTGAATGAATCTGAAGCTTTCTTT. It specifies CASSLSVTLNESEAFF. The chain links TRBV12-3 or TRBV12-4 to TRBJ1-1, with D hard to call. The CDR3 consists of 16 residues. Trimming took off 3 bases at V and 6 bases at J, with 20 bases between the two ends.

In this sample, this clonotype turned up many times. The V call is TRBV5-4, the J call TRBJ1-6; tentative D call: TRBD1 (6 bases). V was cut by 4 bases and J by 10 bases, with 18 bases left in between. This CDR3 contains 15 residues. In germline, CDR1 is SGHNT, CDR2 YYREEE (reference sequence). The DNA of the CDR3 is TGTGCCAGCAGCGTGGGGGCCGGGCCGGGATCACCCCTCCACTTT. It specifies CASSVGAGPGSPLHF.

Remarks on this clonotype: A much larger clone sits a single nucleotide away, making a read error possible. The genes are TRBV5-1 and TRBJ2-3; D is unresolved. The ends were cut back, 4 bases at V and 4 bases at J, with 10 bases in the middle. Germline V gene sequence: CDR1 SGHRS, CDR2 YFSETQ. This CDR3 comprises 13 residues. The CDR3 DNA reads TGCGCCAGCAGCGCAACCCCCGCAGATACGCAGTATTTT. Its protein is CASSATPADTQYF.

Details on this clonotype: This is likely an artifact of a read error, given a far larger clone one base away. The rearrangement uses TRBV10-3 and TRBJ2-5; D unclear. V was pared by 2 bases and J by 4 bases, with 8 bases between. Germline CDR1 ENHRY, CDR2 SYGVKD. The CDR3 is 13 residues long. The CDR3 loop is CAISEPRRETQYF. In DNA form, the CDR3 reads TGTGCCATCAGTGAGCCCAGGAGAGAGACCCAGTACTTC.

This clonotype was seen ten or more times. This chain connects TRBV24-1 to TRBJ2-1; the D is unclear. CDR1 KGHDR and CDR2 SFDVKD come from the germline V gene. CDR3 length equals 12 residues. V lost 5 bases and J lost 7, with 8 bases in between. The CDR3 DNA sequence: TGTGCCACCAGTGCCCCCGGTAATGAGCAGTTCTTC. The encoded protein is CATSAPGNEQFF.

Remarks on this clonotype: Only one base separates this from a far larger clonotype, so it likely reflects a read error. CDR3 coding DNA: TGTGCCAACAGCTTAGAACGGGCTGGGGCGAACACCGGGGAGCTGTTTTTT. Its protein is CANSLERAGANTGELFF. The chain employs TRBV7-6 and TRBJ2-2; no reliable D call. The CDR3 has 17 residues. CDR1 and CDR2 (germline): SGHVS, FNYEAQ.

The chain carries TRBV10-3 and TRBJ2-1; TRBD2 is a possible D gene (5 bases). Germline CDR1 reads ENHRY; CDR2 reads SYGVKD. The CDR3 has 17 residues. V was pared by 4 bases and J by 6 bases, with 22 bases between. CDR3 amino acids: CAISGGLGPPVRNEQFF. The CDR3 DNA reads TGTGCCATCAGTGGAGGGCTTGGGCCCCCTGTTCGCAATGAGCAGTTCTTC.

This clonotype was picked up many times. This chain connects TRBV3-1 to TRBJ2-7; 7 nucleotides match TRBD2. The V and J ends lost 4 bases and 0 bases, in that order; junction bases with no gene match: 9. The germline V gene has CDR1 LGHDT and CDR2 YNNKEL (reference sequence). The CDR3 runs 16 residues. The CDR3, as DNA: TGTGCCAGCAGCCCCCGTTCGCGGGGGATCTCCTACGAGCAGTACTTC. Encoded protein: CASSPRSRGISYEQYF.

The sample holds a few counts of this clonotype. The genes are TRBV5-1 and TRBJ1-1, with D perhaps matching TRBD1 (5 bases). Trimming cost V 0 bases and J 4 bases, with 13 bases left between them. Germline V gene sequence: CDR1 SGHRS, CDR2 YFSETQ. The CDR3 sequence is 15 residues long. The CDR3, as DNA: TGCGCCAGCAGCTTGGCAGGCGGGGGGGGCACTGAAGCTTTCTTT. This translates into CASSLAGGGGTEAFF.

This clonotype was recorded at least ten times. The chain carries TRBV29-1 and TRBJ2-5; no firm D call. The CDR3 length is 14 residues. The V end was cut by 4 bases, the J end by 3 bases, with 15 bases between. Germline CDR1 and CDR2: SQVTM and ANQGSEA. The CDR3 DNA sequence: TGCAGCGTTGCTCCCGGCAGCGTTAAAGAGACCCAGTACTTC. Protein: CSVAPGSVKETQYF.

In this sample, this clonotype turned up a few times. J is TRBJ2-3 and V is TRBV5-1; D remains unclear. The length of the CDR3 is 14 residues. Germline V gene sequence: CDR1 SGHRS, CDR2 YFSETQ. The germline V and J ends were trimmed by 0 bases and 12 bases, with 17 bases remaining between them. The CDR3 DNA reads TGCGCCAGCAGCTTGGAAGGGCCCCCCGATTTTCAGTATTTT. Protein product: CASSLEGPPDFQYF.